These 24 T cell receptor beta chains came from one sample sequenced in a study of T cells after yellow fever vaccination. From the 5' RACE reads, TCRdb called clonotypes with MiXCR, one entry per CDR3 protein. This sample has some 670,000 distinct CDR3 sequences, with approximately 13% found just once. Sequencing was performed on PBMCs, taken on the day of the yellow fever booster vaccination. The receptor source for this set is a man aged 25-40 years who received the YFV17D yellow fever vaccine.

The chain is built from TRBV19 and TRBJ2-3, with D unresolved. CDR1 and CDR2 (germline): LNHDA, SQIVND (reference sequence). V lost 1 base and J 0 bases, leaving 8 bases between the germline ends. This CDR3 is built from 15 residues. For the CDR3, the DNA is TGTGCCAGTAGTATAGCTACCCTTAGCACAGATACGCAGTATTTT. The encoded protein is CASSIATLSTDTQYF.

This sequence joins TRBV7-8 and TRBJ2-5, with 11 bases fitting TRBD2. J gave up 5 bases and V 3 bases, and 17 bases lay outside the gene matches. Germline V lookup: CDR1 SGHVS, CDR2 FQNEAQ. There are 19 residues in the CDR3. The CDR3 here is CASSFPLGSGRGLEETQYF. The DNA of the CDR3 is TGTGCCAGCAGCTTCCCCCTCGGTAGCGGGAGGGGACTTGAGGAGACCCAGTACTTC. Full variable domain (rest looked up from reference TRBV7-8 and TRBJ2-5): GAGVSQSPRYKVAKRGQDVALRCDPISGHVSLFWYQQALGQGPEFLTYFQNEAQLDKSGLPSDRFFAERPEGSVSTLKIQRTQQEDSAVYLCASSFPLGSGRGLEETQYFGPGTRLLVL.

This clonotype was seen a handful of times. The V and J genes are TRBV15 and TRBJ2-3, with D unresolved. Deletions cut 5 bases from V and 8 bases from J, with 14 bases between. The germline V gene has CDR1 LNHNV and CDR2 YYDKDF (reference sequence). The CDR3 length is 13 residues. CDR3 nucleotide sequence: TGTGCCACCAGCCCTTCCCCGGTTTCTACGCAGTATTTT. Its protein is CATSPSPVSTQYF.

Of note for this clonotype: One junction end disagrees with the germline gene, perhaps due to a read error. This chain links TRBV7-6 with TRBJ1-5, with D perhaps TRBD1 (5 bases). Germline values: CDR1 SGHVS, CDR2 FNYEAQ. The CDR3 is made up of 13 amino acids. In DNA form, the CDR3 reads TGTGCCAGCAGCCTAGCAGAGGGGAAACCCCAGCATTTT. Protein sequence: CASSLAEGKPQHF.

The chain uses TRBV20-1 and TRBJ2-5, with D uncertain. CDR1 is DFQATT, CDR2 SNEGSKA, per germline (reference sequence). CDR3 length equals 12 residues. V shed 4 bases and J shed 5 bases, with 11 bases lying between them. The CDR3 DNA follows: TGCAGTGCTACGGAGACGCGGGAGACCCAGTACTTC. This sequence encodes CSATETRETQYF.

The V gene is TRBV6-5, the J gene TRBJ2-4; perhaps TRBD2 as D (6 bases). CDR1 and CDR2 (germline): MNHEY, SVGAGI. This CDR3 has 12 residues. Trimming removed 6 bases from V and 12 bases from J, with 15 bases in between. CDR3 sequence (DNA): TGTGCCAGCAGACCCCCCGGGGGAGCTCAGTACTTC. This sequence encodes CASRPPGGAQYF.

The sample holds a few counts of this clonotype. The chain recombines TRBV5-1 with TRBJ2-3, with TRBD2 matching 11 bases. Germline trimming cut 1 base from V and 5 bases from J; bases unmatched to any gene: 0. CDR1 is SGHRS and CDR2 is YFSETQ in the germline V gene. The CDR3 has 14 residues. CDR3 protein: CASSLTSGRDTQYF. The CDR3 DNA reads as TGCGCCAGCAGCTTGACTAGCGGGAGAGATACGCAGTATTTT.

V usage is TRBV2 and J usage is TRBJ1-5; no clear D gene. Trimming pared 8 bases from V and 1 base from J, leaving 15 bases between. The CDR3 is 15 residues long. The germline V gene encodes CDR1 SNHLY and CDR2 FYNNEI. DNA for the CDR3: TGTGCCAGCCAGTACGGCAGACTAAGCAATCAGCCCCAGCATTTT. Translation: CASQYGRLSNQPQHF.

V and J are TRBV2 and TRBJ2-1, with a tentative D call TRBD2 (6 bases). CDR1 is SNHLY, CDR2 FYNNEI, per germline. This CDR3 has 17 residues. Deletions cut 4 bases from V and 4 bases from J, with 20 bases between. In DNA form, the CDR3 reads TGTGCCAGCAGTGGCATTGGTAGCGGCAAGAGTTACAATGAGCAGTTCTTC. Protein sequence: CASSGIGSGKSYNEQFF.

This chain connects TRBV29-1 to TRBJ1-2; D is possibly TRBD1 (5 bases). V gave up 4 bases and J gave up 4 bases, with 13 bases separating them. CDR3 size: 13 residues. From germline, CDR1 is SQVTM and CDR2 ANQGSEA. The CDR3 DNA sequence: TGCAGCGTTGGAGAGGGGTTAGGCTATGGCTACACCTTC. This codes for CSVGEGLGYGYTF.

This clonotype was counted at least ten times. The chain recombines TRBV18 with TRBJ2-7; D unresolved. V lost 5 bases and J lost 3, with 5 bases in between. Germline CDR1 KGHSH, CDR2 LQKENI. This CDR3 is built from 11 residues. CDR3 in amino acids: CASSTGYEQYF. Written as DNA, the CDR3 is TGTGCCAGCTCAACTGGCTACGAGCAGTACTTC. The whole variable domain, filled in from reference TRBV18 and TRBJ2-7, reads NAGVMQNPRHLVRRRGQEARLRCSPMKGHSHVYWYRQLPEEGLKFMVYLQKENIIDESGMPKERFSAEFPKEGPSILRIQQVVRGDSAAYFCASSTGYEQYFGPGTRLTVT.

This rearrangement joins TRBV11-2 to TRBJ2-1, with TRBD2 identical over 8 bases. Trimming cost V 9 bases and J 7 bases; bases outside gene matches: 11. CDR3 size: 14 residues. Looked up from germline, CDR1 is SGHAT and CDR2 is FQNNGV. CDR3 sequence (DNA): TGTGCCAGTCAGCTACGGGAGGGTAGGAATGAGCAGTTCTTC. Its translation: CASQLREGRNEQFF. The full variable domain, rest sourced from reference TRBV11-2 and TRBJ2-1, is EAGVAQSPRYKIIEKRQSVAFWCNPISGHATLYWYQQILGQGPKLLIQFQNNGVVDDSQLPKDRFSAERLKGVDSTLKIQPAKLEDSAVYLCASQLREGRNEQFFGPGTRLTVL.

The J gene is TRBJ1-2, the V gene TRBV20-1; 9 bases map to TRBD1. Germline V gene data show CDR1 as DFQATT and CDR2 as SNEGSKA (reference sequence). The CDR3 is 14 residues long. V dropped 4 bases and J dropped 6; count of bases not matched to a gene: 9. CDR3 sequence reads: CSATTGGEKHGYTF. DNA of the CDR3: TGCAGTGCTACTACAGGGGGCGAAAAGCATGGCTACACCTTC.

This rearrangement joins TRBV20-1 to TRBJ2-3; 11 nucleotides agree with TRBD2. Germline CDR1 reads DFQATT; CDR2 reads SNEGSKA (reference sequence). This CDR3 spans 14 amino acids. J was trimmed by 3 bases and V by 3 bases; bases with no gene match: 2. The CDR3 spells CSARVAGGTDTQYF. CDR3 bases: TGCAGTGCTAGGGTAGCGGGAGGGACAGATACGCAGTATTTT.

CDR3 DNA: TGTGCCAGCAGTTTATCGATAGACGGGTTTGGGGAGCAGTACTTC. Amino acids: CASSLSIDGFGEQYF. This chain connects TRBV27 to TRBJ2-7; D gene uncertain. The CDR3 contains 15 residues. Trimming cost V 0 bases and J 7 bases, with 16 bases left between them. Per the germline V gene, CDR1 is MNHEY and CDR2 is SMNVEV (reference sequence).

This clonotype occurred a few times. The chain couples TRBV27 to TRBJ2-7; 14 bases align to TRBD2. CDR1 is MNHEY, CDR2 SMNVEV, per germline (reference sequence). Trimming took 5 bases from V and 6 from J; bases not matched to a gene: 9. The CDR3 contains 16 residues. The CDR3 nucleotides are TGTGCCAGCAGTCCGGGGACTAGCGGGAGAACGGGCGAGCAGTACTTC. Translating it yields CASSPGTSGRTGEQYF.

This clonotype has a handful of counts. The chain has TRBV20-1 and TRBJ2-1, with 14 bases aligning to TRBD2. Germline-derived CDR1 and CDR2 are DFQATT and SNEGSKA (reference sequence). The CDR3 has 15 amino acids. With V trimmed by 3 bases and J by 7 bases, 5 bases remained unmatched. This CDR3 is CSASTRTSGRNEQFF. The CDR3 coding sequence is TGCAGTGCTAGTACCCGGACTAGCGGGAGGAATGAGCAGTTCTTC.

The rearrangement joins TRBV2 to TRBJ1-4; weak D call: TRBD1 (5 bases). CDR1 and CDR2 from the germline V gene are SNHLY and FYNNEI. There are 14 residues in the CDR3. Trimming shortened V by 6 bases and J by 10 bases, and 18 bases separated the two germline ends. CDR3 DNA sequence: TGTGCCAGCAGAGAACATTGGGACGGCGGAAAACTGTTTTTT. Translating it yields CASREHWDGGKLFF. The full variable domain, with the rest looked up from reference TRBV2 and TRBJ1-4, is EPEVTQTPSHQVTQMGQEVILRCVPISNHLYFYWYRQILGQKVEFLVSFYNNEISEKSEIFDDQFSVERPDGSNFTLKIRSTKLEDSAMYFCASREHWDGGKLFFGSGTQLSVL.

This clonotype turned up a few times. The chain links TRBV28 to TRBJ1-4; D not certain. The CDR3 has 15 residues. V was shortened by 5 bases and J by 5 bases, with 15 bases between the two germline ends. Germline V CDR1 and CDR2: MDHEN, SYDVKM. CDR3 sequence (DNA): TGTGCCAGCAGTCTCCCGAGGGCGAGCAATGAAAAACTGTTTTTT. Translated, it gives CASSLPRASNEKLFF.

Only one count was recorded for this clonotype. A read error may produce the germline difference seen at one junction end. The chain uses TRBV27 and TRBJ2-1; TRBD2 matches 8 bases. The CDR3 is 12 amino acids. Germline V gene lookup returns CDR1 MNHEY and CDR2 SMNVEV (reference sequence). DNA for the CDR3: TGCACCAGCAGTACTAGCGGAGGTGAGCAGTTCTTC. Encoded protein: CTSSTSGGEQFF.

The sample holds many counts of this clonotype. The rearrangement uses TRBV5-1 and TRBJ2-7, with 9 bases fitting TRBD1. The germline V gene has CDR1 SGHRS and CDR2 YFSETQ. V was pared by 6 bases and J by 5 bases, with 9 bases of the junction left unmatched. CDR3 length: 14 amino acids. CDR3 coding DNA: TGCGCCAGCACCACCCCGGGACAGGGCCACGAGCAGTACTTC. Its protein product is CASTTPGQGHEQYF.

This clonotype was recorded a few times. J is TRBJ2-7 and V is TRBV7-6; 8 bases agree with TRBD2. The CDR3 is 16 amino acids. CDR1 is SGHVS and CDR2 is FNYEAQ in the germline V gene. The V segment lost 5 bases and the J segment 0 bases; nucleotides outside the gene matches: 9. The CDR3 DNA follows: TGTGCCAGCAGCACTTCCGCGGGAGGTTCCTCCTACGAGCAGTACTTC. It yields the protein CASSTSAGGSSYEQYF.

This clonotype has only a few counts. The chain joins TRBV19 to TRBJ1-4; D is unclear. The V and J ends lost 5 bases and 6 bases respectively, with 13 bases between them. This CDR3 has 14 residues. CDR1 and CDR2 from the germline V gene are LNHDA and SQIVND (reference sequence). CDR3: CASSPLEVDEKLFF. The CDR3 DNA sequence: TGTGCCAGTAGTCCTCTGGAAGTAGATGAAAAACTGTTTTTT.

This clonotype was counted between two and nine times. This chain joins TRBV4-2 and TRBJ2-3; D unresolved. V shed 3 bases and J shed 12 bases, with 16 bases lying between them. CDR3 size: 13 residues. Germline values: CDR1 LGHNA, CDR2 YNFKEQ. The CDR3 loop is CASSQTIEVPQYF. The CDR3 DNA reads as TGTGCCAGCAGCCAGACCATAGAGGTCCCCCAGTATTTT.